The clone carrying this T cell receptor beta chain has just one count. The donors were all Caucasian adults (living in Nashville, Tennessee). CD45RA-negative memory and CD45RA+ naive subsets were split from the CD4+ cells. Original data processing: ImmunoSEQ only sent back junction sequences with no quality scores, so filtering was done differently. The assay was immunoSEQ multiplex PCR, and TCRdb's table has in-frame clones only and misses some. Clonal size and the V and J genes are those of that table, whereas D and trimming came from the DNA. The sample lists 1.4 million or so clones; less than 99% were seen once. Trimming left V 4 bases short and J 4 bases short, with 12 bases between. CDR3 length: 14 residues. Germline assignment: CDR1 SGHRS and CDR2 YFSETQ. The source of the sample is a study of shared clonotypes between healthy human individuals.

This chain joins TRBV5-1 and TRBJ2-1, with TRBD1 as a possible D gene (6 bases). Input material: naive CD4+ T cells sorted from blood. Subset in this sample: CD45RA+ positively selected. The sequence was collected from a man between 25 and 39 years old in good health. The CDR3 DNA is TGCGCCAGCAGCGTGAACAGGGAATACAATGAGCAGTTCTTC. Its translation is CASSVNREYNEQFF. The full variable domain, completed using reference TRBV5-1 and TRBJ2-1, is KAGVTQTPRYLIKTRGQQVTLSCSPISGHRSVSWYQQTPGQGLQFLFEYFSETQRNKGNFPGRFSGRQFSNSRSEMNVSTLELGDSALYLCASSVNREYNEQFFGPGTRLTVL.